The 24 T cell receptor beta chains in this list originate from one sample, sequenced in a study of CD8 T cells in Susac syndrome. The RNA input was 0.5 to 1 ug, and it was reverse transcribed with random hexamers. TCRdb re-called the immunoSEQ multiplex PCR reads through MiXCR, storing one row per CDR3 protein. The table includes 150,000 to 190,000 distinct CDR3 sequences, 85% to 95% detected once. Sample: CD8+ T cells from PBMCs. The receptors come from a human donor with multiple sclerosis.

This rearrangement joins TRBV11-2 to TRBJ2-4; D may match TRBD1 or TRBD2 (5 bases each). The V gene lost 4 bases and the J gene lost 0 bases, with 13 bases spanning the gap. The CDR3 contains 16 residues. Germline assignment: CDR1 SGHAT and CDR2 FQNNGV. Here the CDR3 reads CASSSTGAGAKNIQYF. CDR3 nucleotides: TGTGCCAGCAGCTCCACCGGGGCGGGAGCCAAAAACATTCAGTACTTC.

The chain carries TRBV4-3 and TRBJ2-5, with 7 nucleotides matching TRBD2. Germline CDR1 LGHNA, CDR2 YSLEER. This CDR3 is built from 14 residues. The V gene end was trimmed by 1 base and the J gene end by 4 bases; junction bases not matched to a gene: 3. CDR3 amino acids: CASSQGTGGETQYF. For the CDR3, the DNA is TGCGCCAGCAGCCAAGGGACGGGGGGAGAGACCCAGTACTTC.

V is TRBV7-9 and J is TRBJ2-1; tentative D call: TRBD2 (6 bases). CDR1 is SEHNR, CDR2 FQNEAQ, per germline (reference sequence). The CDR3 is made up of 13 amino acids. V lost 8 bases to trimming and J lost 6 bases, with 14 bases between them. The CDR3 here is CASFGGLFNEQFF. Here the CDR3 DNA reads TGTGCCAGCTTTGGGGGACTCTTCAATGAGCAGTTCTTC.

The rearrangement links TRBV20-1 to TRBJ2-1; 7 positions match TRBD2. CDR1 and CDR2 (germline): DFQATT, SNEGSKA (reference sequence). This CDR3 region has 11 residues. The J segment lost 6 bases and the V segment lost 6 bases, leaving 2 bases of the junction unmatched. The CDR3 sequence: CSAPGGNEQFF. The CDR3 DNA reads as TGCAGTGCCCCGGGGGGCAATGAGCAGTTCTTC.

This chain joins TRBV4-2 and TRBJ1-5; D is unresolved. CDR1 is LGHNA and CDR2 is YNFKEQ in the germline V gene. CDR3 length: 16 residues. V was pared by 1 base and J by 0 bases, with 10 bases between. Here the CDR3 DNA reads TGTGCCAGCAGCCAAGCAGGCGAAATTAGCAATCAGCCCCAGCATTTT. This codes for CASSQAGEISNQPQHF.

CDR3 in DNA: TGTGCCAGCAGCCAATGGACTAGCGGGACCTACAATGAGCAGTTCTTC. Its protein is CASSQWTSGTYNEQFF. The gene calls are TRBV13 and TRBJ2-1; TRBD2 matches at 12 bases. This CDR3 is 16 amino acids long. With V trimmed by 5 bases and J by 2 bases, 4 bases remained unmatched. Germline V gene data show CDR1 as PRHDT and CDR2 as FYEKMQ (reference sequence).

The V call is TRBV25-1, the J call TRBJ2-1, with 7 bases matching TRBD1. With 3 bases clipped from V and 7 bases from J, the junction kept 6 bases outside the gene matches. The CDR3 contains 14 residues. The germline gives CDR1 MGHDK, CDR2 SYGVNS. CDR3: CASSEGQTLNEQFF. CDR3 sequence (DNA): TGTGCCAGCAGTGAGGGACAGACCCTTAATGAGCAGTTCTTC.

The J gene is TRBJ1-1, the V gene TRBV12-5, with unresolved D. The V and J ends lost 3 bases and 4 bases respectively, with 24 bases between them. CDR1 and CDR2 (germline): LGHNT, FRNRAP. CDR3 length equals 18 residues. This chain's CDR3 is CASGFPPRANRRSTEAFF. CDR3 nucleotide sequence: TGTGCTAGTGGTTTCCCCCCCCGGGCCAACCGCCGAAGCACTGAAGCTTTCTTT.

The chain is built from TRBV13 and TRBJ1-6; 8 bases agree with TRBD1. The J segment lost 10 bases and the V segment lost 3 bases, leaving 5 bases of the junction unmatched. CDR3 length: 14 residues. From germline, CDR1 is PRHDT and CDR2 FYEKMQ (reference sequence). CDR3 DNA: TGTGCCAGCAGCTTTTCAGGGGGCCGCTCACCCCTCCACTTT. It yields the protein CASSFSGGRSPLHF.

The chain uses TRBV30 and TRBJ1-4, with 9 bases that match TRBD1. The V gene end was trimmed by 6 bases and the J gene end by 11 bases; junction bases not matched to a gene: 10. The CDR3 covers 13 residues. Germline V gene sequence: CDR1 GTSNPN, CDR2 SVGIG (reference sequence). The CDR3 region is CACFPRTGVKLFF. CDR3 in DNA: TGTGCCTGTTTTCCACGGACAGGGGTTAAACTGTTTTTT. Full variable domain (outside the CDR3, taken from reference TRBV30 and TRBJ1-4): SQTIHQWPATLVQPVGSPLSLECTVEGTSNPNLYWYRQAAGRGLQLLFYSVGIGQISSEVPQNLSASRPQDRQFILSSKKLLLSDSGFYLCACFPRTGVKLFFGSGTQLSVL.

The chain is built from TRBV27 and TRBJ2-7, with TRBD2 identical over 11 bases. V gave up 5 bases and J gave up 1 base; unmatched junction bases: 4. This CDR3 has 15 residues. CDR1 MNHEY and CDR2 SMNVEV come from the germline V gene (reference sequence). CDR3 DNA sequence: TGTGCCAGCAGTCCGACTAGCGGGGAGTCCTACGAGCAGTACTTC. Its translation: CASSPTSGESYEQYF.

The gene calls are TRBV27 and TRBJ1-1; TRBD1 is a possible D gene (6 bases). The CDR3 length is 14 residues. Trimming shortened V by 8 bases and J by 5 bases, and 18 bases separated the two germline ends. The V gene's germline CDR1 is MNHEY and CDR2 SMNVEV (reference sequence). Here the CDR3 DNA reads TGTGCCAGCGGTATAAAACAGGGTACGACTGAAGCTTTCTTT. It specifies CASGIKQGTTEAFF.

The CDR3 reads CASSQDFTDTQYF. CDR3 sequence (DNA): TGCGCCAGCAGCCAAGACTTCACAGATACGCAGTATTTT. The chain is built from TRBV4-3 and TRBJ2-3; D is unresolved. The V gene lost 0 bases and the J gene lost 2 bases, with 3 bases spanning the gap. The CDR3 spans 13 residues. CDR1 LGHNA and CDR2 YSLEER come from the germline V gene.

The rearrangement joins TRBV2 to TRBJ2-7, with 9 bases aligning to TRBD1. CDR1 is SNHLY and CDR2 is FYNNEI in the germline V gene. The CDR3 has 15 residues. V trimming: 6 bases; J trimming: 5 bases; junction bases outside the gene matches: 11. CDR3 coding DNA: TGTGCCAGCAGGAGCGAGGACAGGGGTAGGAACGAGCAGTACTTC. Its protein is CASRSEDRGRNEQYF.

This rearrangement joins TRBV13 to TRBJ2-5; D possibly uses TRBD1 or TRBD2 (5 bases each). The CDR3 loop spans 13 amino acids. Trimming took off 4 bases at V and 5 bases at J, with 11 bases between the two ends. Germline lookup yields CDR1 PRHDT and CDR2 FYEKMQ (reference sequence). CDR3 loop: CASSYGDGETQYF. In DNA, the CDR3 is TGTGCCAGCAGCTACGGGGACGGTGAGACCCAGTACTTC. Using reference TRBV13 and TRBJ2-5 for the parts outside the CDR3, the full variable domain is AAGVIQSPRHLIKEKRETATLKCYPIPRHDTVYWYQQGPGQDPQFLISFYEKMQSDKGSIPDRFSAQQFSDYHSELNMSSLELGDSALYFCASSYGDGETQYFGPGTRLLVL.

For the CDR3, the DNA is TGCAGTGCTACAGATCGGGGACAGGGCCTAAGCTCTGGGGCCAACGTCCTGACTTTC. It translates to CSATDRGQGLSSGANVLTF. The chain recombines TRBV20-1 with TRBJ2-6; 9 bases match TRBD1. Trimming took 4 bases from V and 0 from J; bases not matched to a gene: 13. The germline gives CDR1 DFQATT, CDR2 SNEGSKA (reference sequence). The CDR3 has 19 amino acids.

The CDR3 nucleotides read TGTGCCAGCAGCGCCTCTCTAGGACCGAACACCGGGGAGCTGTTTTTT. Its protein is CASSASLGPNTGELFF. The chain employs TRBV9 and TRBJ2-2; D is unclear. Germline CDR1 SGDLS, CDR2 YYNGEE. The CDR3 extends over 16 amino acids. The germline V and J ends were trimmed by 3 bases and 0 bases, with 12 bases remaining between them.

V gene TRBV2 combines with J gene TRBJ1-2; weak D call: TRBD1 (6 bases). The CDR3 length is 10 residues. Trimming stripped 9 bases from V and 8 bases from J, with 10 bases between. Germline loops: CDR1 SNHLY, CDR2 FYNNEI. CDR3 DNA: TGTGCCAGTAGGGGGAAAGGCTACACCTTC. This gives the protein CASRGKGYTF.

The rearrangement links TRBV30 to TRBJ1-1; D is unresolved. Trimming stripped 4 bases from V and 10 bases from J, with 13 bases between. The CDR3 consists of 11 residues. From germline, CDR1 is GTSNPN and CDR2 SVGIG (reference sequence). The CDR3 nucleotides are TGTGCCTGGACCTCTGGTATTGTAGCTTTCTTT. The encoded protein is CAWTSGIVAFF. The full variable domain, in which reference TRBV30 and TRBJ1-1 provide the parts outside the CDR3, is SQTIHQWPATLVQPVGSPLSLECTVEGTSNPNLYWYRQAAGRGLQLLFYSVGIGQISSEVPQNLSASRPQDRQFILSSKKLLLSDSGFYLCAWTSGIVAFFGQGTRLTVV.

The chain couples TRBV20-1 to TRBJ1-3; 7 positions match TRBD1. The CDR3 is 17 residues long. Per germline, CDR1 DFQATT and CDR2 SNEGSKA (reference sequence). V lost 7 bases and J lost 4; bases outside the gene matches: 19. CDR3 sequence: CSGQGSPTGESGNTIYF. The CDR3 DNA reads as TGCAGTGGTCAGGGATCCCCAACAGGGGAGTCCGGAAACACCATATATTTT.

The V call is TRBV12-5, the J call TRBJ1-2; D uncertain. V dropped 8 bases and J dropped 4 bases, with 14 bases sitting between them. Germline assignment: CDR1 LGHNT and CDR2 FRNRAP. The CDR3 has 13 residues. Here the CDR3 reads CASWADGSYGYTF. The CDR3 region has the DNA TGTGCTAGTTGGGCGGACGGTTCCTATGGCTACACCTTC.

Here the CDR3 DNA reads TGTGCCAGCAGTTCAACGGATGGCAATCAGCCCCAGCATTTT. Translated, it gives CASSSTDGNQPQHF. The rearrangement joins TRBV28 to TRBJ1-5; no definite D call. CDR1 and CDR2 from the germline V gene are MDHEN and SYDVKM. The CDR3 extends over 14 amino acids. V gave up 4 bases and J gave up 2 bases, with 9 bases separating them. Variable domain in full (rest from reference TRBV28 and TRBJ1-5): DVKVTQSSRYLVKRTGEKVFLECVQDMDHENMFWYRQDPGLGLRLIYFSYDVKMKEKGDIPEGYSVSREKKERFSLILESASTNQTSMYLCASSSTDGNQPQHFGDGTRLSIL.

This clonotype was seen only a few times. The rearrangement links TRBV29-1 to TRBJ1-1; D is unclear. Trimming removed 1 base at V and 1 base at J, with 4 bases between. CDR1 and CDR2 (germline): SQVTM, ANQGSEA. The CDR3 is 12 amino acids. CDR3 protein: CSVEGRNTEAFF. CDR3 in DNA: TGCAGCGTTGAAGGTAGGAACACTGAAGCTTTCTTT.

The chain uses TRBV29-1 and TRBJ1-2; D is uncertain. V shed 2 bases and J shed 5 bases, with 3 bases lying between them. The CDR3 contains 10 residues. The V gene's germline CDR1 is SQVTM and CDR2 ANQGSEA. The DNA for the CDR3 is TGCAGCGTTGAAAGATATGGCTACACCTTC. Its translation is CSVERYGYTF.